Listed below are T cell receptor beta chains from one sample, sequenced in a study of shared clonotypes between healthy human individuals. The repertoire was sequenced with immunoSEQ multiplex PCR; TCRdb's copy has only in-frame clones and lacks some. The top ten clones hold 30% to 40% of a sample with some 700,000 clones, roughly 91% of them seen once. Sequences were obtained from memory CD8+ T cells from PBMCs. The receptors come from a man in his late teens or twenties in good health. Some clones in this sample may be carry-over from other donors' samples. The CDR3 runs from the conserved cysteine through the conserved F or W. Fields, in order: clone size, J gene, V gene, D gene, CDR3 DNA, CDR3 protein. A D gene is named only where the DNA matches it firmly. Where a row states a size, it is once, few, many or the class of an expanded clone; other rows omit it.

size: NA
J: TRBJ2-3
V: TRBV27
D: TRBD1
DNA: TGTGCCAGCATCCCAAGGGACAGGACAACAGATACGCAGTATTTT
CDR3: CASIPRDRTTDTQYF

size: NA
J: TRBJ2-7
V: TRBV27
D: TRBD2
DNA: TGTGCCAGCAGTTTTTTAGCGGGAGGGCAGACCTACGAGCAGTACTTC
CDR3: CASSFLAGGQTYEQYF

size: NA
J: TRBJ1-5
V: TRBV15
D: NA
DNA: TGTGCCACCAGCAGAGATTTAGAATATCAGCCCCAGCATTTT
CDR3: CATSRDLEYQPQHF

size: NA
J: TRBJ2-2
V: TRBV7-9
D: NA
DNA: TGTGCCAGCAGCGCAGACAGATACACCGGGGAGCTGTTTTTT
CDR3: CASSADRYTGELFF

size: NA
J: TRBJ2-1
V: TRBV19
D: NA
DNA: TGTGCCAGTAGTCTTCCGGGCCCTACCTACAATGAGCAGTTCTTC
CDR3: CASSLPGPTYNEQFF

size: NA
J: TRBJ2-5
V: TRBV6-1
D: NA
DNA: TGTGCCAGCAGTGATAATATAGTGCTTCCGACCCAGTACTTC
CDR3: CASSDNIVLPTQYF

size: few
J: TRBJ1-1
V: TRBV2
D: NA
DNA: TGTGCCAGCAGACAGGGTGTTACTGAAGCTTTCTTT
CDR3: CASRQGVTEAFF

size: NA
J: TRBJ2-2
V: TRBV6-5
D: NA
DNA: TGTGCCAGCAGCGTCTCGGAAAGGGCCGGGGAGCTGTTTTTT
CDR3: CASSVSERAGELFF

size: NA
J: TRBJ2-1
V: TRBV7-2
D: TRBD2
DNA: TGTGCCAGCAGCTTATTATCTAGCGGCCCCGTTCATGAGCAGTTCTTC
CDR3: CASSLLSSGPVHEQFF

size: NA
J: TRBJ2-7
V: TRBV28
D: TRBD1
DNA: TGTGCCAGCAGCCCACCGGGACAGGGGCCCTACGAGCAGTACTTC
CDR3: CASSPPGQGPYEQYF

size: once
J: TRBJ2-7
V: TRBV6-6
D: NA
DNA: TGTGCCAGCAGTTACTTGGGTCCTACCTACGAGCAGTACTTC
CDR3: CASSYLGPTYEQYF

size: NA
J: TRBJ1-3
V: TRBV15
D: TRBD1
DNA: TGTGCCACCAGCCTCACCCCACAGGGGCCTGGAAACACCATATATTTT
CDR3: CATSLTPQGPGNTIYF

size: few
J: TRBJ2-2
V: TRBV30
D: NA
DNA: TGTGCCTGGAGGGCAGGGACCGGGGAGCTGTTTTTT
CDR3: CAWRAGTGELFF

size: NA
J: TRBJ1-3
V: TRBV7-2
D: NA
DNA: TGTGCCAGCAGCTTAAATCTGCCAGCTGCTGGAAACACCATATATTTT
CDR3: CASSLNLPAAGNTIYF

size: NA
J: TRBJ2-7
V: TRBV30
D: NA
DNA: TGTGCCTGGACCCCAGGGAACGAGCAGTACTTC
CDR3: CAWTPGNEQYF

size: NA
J: TRBJ2-7
V: TRBV6-1
D: NA
DNA: TGTGCCAGCAGTGATCTGACAGGCTCCTACGAGCAGTACTTC
CDR3: CASSDLTGSYEQYF

size: NA
J: TRBJ1-2
V: TRBV7-9
D: NA
DNA: TGTGCCAGCAGCCCCGGACAGCCTGATGGCTACACCTTC
CDR3: CASSPGQPDGYTF

size: NA
J: TRBJ2-3
V: TRBV19
D: TRBD2
DNA: TGTGCCAGTAGGAGACTAGCGGGAGCTCCAGCAGATACGCAGTATTTT
CDR3: CASRRLAGAPADTQYF

size: NA
J: TRBJ2-1
V: TRBV19
D: NA
DNA: TGTGCCAGTGGGGGTGGTTGGGACAACAACAATGAGCAGTTCTTC
CDR3: CASGGGWDNNNEQFF

size: NA
J: TRBJ1-1
V: TRBV11-1
D: NA
DNA: TGTGCCAGCACACAGAGTTTGGACTCGACGAACACTGAAGCTTTCTTT
CDR3: CASTQSLDSTNTEAFF

size: NA
J: TRBJ1-1
V: TRBV9
D: NA
DNA: TGTGCCAGCAGCGCCACTTTTGGGAGCACTGAAGCTTTCTTT
CDR3: CASSATFGSTEAFF

size: NA
J: TRBJ2-7
V: TRBV27
D: TRBD2
DNA: TGTGCCAGCAGTGAACTAGCGGGAGGGCACCGCCAGCAGTACTTC
CDR3: CASSELAGGHRQQYF

size: NA
J: TRBJ2-4
V: TRBV7-9
D: TRBD2
DNA: TGTGCCAGCAGCAGAGCGGGGCTGCTAAACATTCAGTACTTC
CDR3: CASSRAGLLNIQYF

size: NA
J: TRBJ2-7
V: TRBV30
D: NA
DNA: TGTGCCTGGGGGATATATCGGACACGGCGGTACTTC
CDR3: CAWGIYRTRRYF

size: NA
J: TRBJ2-7
V: TRBV5-1
D: TRBD2
DNA: TGCGCCAGCAGCTTGGCGAGCGGGAGGGCCGGGTACGAGCAGTACTTC
CDR3: CASSLASGRAGYEQYF

size: NA
J: TRBJ1-2
V: TRBV30
D: NA
DNA: TGTGCCTGGAACCAGGGAGTCTATGGCTACACCTTC
CDR3: CAWNQGVYGYTF

size: NA
J: TRBJ2-7
V: TRBV6-5
D: TRBD1
DNA: TGTGCCAGCAGTTCTCCGGGACAGGGAGGGGACGAGCAGTACTTC
CDR3: CASSSPGQGGDEQYF

size: NA
J: TRBJ2-5
V: TRBV7-9
D: NA
DNA: TGTGCCAGCAGCTCCCGCGCAGGGGAGTGGGAGACCCAGTACTTC
CDR3: CASSSRAGEWETQYF